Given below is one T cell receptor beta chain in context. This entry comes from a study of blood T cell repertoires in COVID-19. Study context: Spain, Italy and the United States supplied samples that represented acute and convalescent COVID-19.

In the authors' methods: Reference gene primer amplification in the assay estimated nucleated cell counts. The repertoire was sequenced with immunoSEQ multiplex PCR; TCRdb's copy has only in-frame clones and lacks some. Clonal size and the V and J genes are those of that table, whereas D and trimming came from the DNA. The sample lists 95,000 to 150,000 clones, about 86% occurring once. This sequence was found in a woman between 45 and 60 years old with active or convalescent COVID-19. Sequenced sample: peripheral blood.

CDR3 DNA: TGTGCCAGCAGCTTCACAGACAATCAGCCCCAGCATTTT. Its protein is CASSFTDNQPQHF. This chain joins TRBV7-9 and TRBJ1-5; D call uncertain. V was pared by 3 bases and J by 3 bases, with 6 bases between. The CDR3 is made up of 13 amino acids. Per the germline V gene, CDR1 is SEHNR and CDR2 is FQNEAQ (reference sequence).